The clone carrying this TCR beta chain has ten or more counts. TCRdb fed the RT-PCR reads into MiXCR, producing one record per CDR3 protein. The sample records about 570,000 distinct CDR3 sequences, 11% being singletons. The sample belongs to a study of response to subunit inactivated influenza vaccine. These same data were also listed under a study on T cells expressing NK-cell markers. From that study: The authors generated TCR beta cDNA through 5'RACE template switching with UMIs. It was sorted CD3+CD56+NKG2C+, CD3+CD56+NKG2C- and CD3+CD56-NKG2C+ T cells that supplied the TCR beta repertoires. There were seven HCMV-seropositive donors and one seronegative donor among the eight sequenced. These clonotypes also led the CD3+CD56-NKG2C+ fraction in a handful of donors. Uncertainty persisted over the HCMV specificity of expanded NKG2C+ T cell clones.

This clonotype was sampled from a man aged 45-60 years who received an inactivated influenza vaccine. Sequencing used PBMCs from blood, obtained on the day of vaccination.

The CDR3, as DNA: TGCAGTGCTAGAGAAGTCCAGGGGGCCGATGGAAACACCATATATTTT. Translated: CSAREVQGADGNTIYF. The rearrangement links TRBV20-1 to TRBJ1-3; 8 bases are shared with TRBD1. The V segment lost 0 bases and the J segment 3 bases; nucleotides outside the gene matches: 7. The germline gives CDR1 DFQATT, CDR2 SNEGSKA (reference sequence). This CDR3 contains 16 residues.